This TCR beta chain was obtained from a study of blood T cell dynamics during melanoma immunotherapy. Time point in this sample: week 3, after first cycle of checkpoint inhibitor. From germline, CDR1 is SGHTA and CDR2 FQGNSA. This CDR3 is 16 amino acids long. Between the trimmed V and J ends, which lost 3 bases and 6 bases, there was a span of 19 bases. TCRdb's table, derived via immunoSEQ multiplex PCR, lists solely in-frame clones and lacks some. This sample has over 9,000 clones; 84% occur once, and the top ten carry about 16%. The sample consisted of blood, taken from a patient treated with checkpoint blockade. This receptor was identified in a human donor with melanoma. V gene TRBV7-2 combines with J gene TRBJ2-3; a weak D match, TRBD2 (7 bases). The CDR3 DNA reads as TGTGCCAGCAGCTTCTTCTTTGGGGGGGGCCAGGATACGCAGTATTTT. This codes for CASSFFFGGGQDTQYF.